Included here is one TCR beta chain sequence, with context. Its matching antigen is unknown. The entry originates in a study of T cell responses to AZD1222 COVID-19 vaccine. Per the germline V gene, CDR1 is MDHEN and CDR2 is SYDVKM. V was clipped by 7 bases and J by 5 bases, with 17 bases between them. This CDR3 comprises 14 residues. Findings of the study overall: Baseline serostatus was positive in only six or seven AZD1222 recipients. Scientists sampled the repertoires only once the peak T cell response had passed. Breadth and depth of Spike-specific TCRs rose after two AZD1222 doses.

Sequencing was performed with immunoSEQ multiplex PCR; in TCRdb, only in-frame clones are kept and a portion is missing. This table has roughly 77,000 clones, about 90% appearing once. The rearrangement joins TRBV28 to TRBJ1-1, with a tentative D call TRBD1 (6 bases). The receptor was derived from an adult in good health. Sequenced here: peripheral blood, sampled on day 0 of MenACWY control vaccination. CDR3 in amino acids: CASTPPWGRTEAFF. For the CDR3, the DNA is TGTGCCAGCACCCCCCCGTGGGGGCGGACTGAAGCTTTCTTT.